This T cell receptor (beta chain) was sequenced in a study of T cell responses to AZD1222 COVID-19 vaccine (dated by TCRdb to the early 2020s). With respect to the entire study: A total of 230 to 250 trial participants underwent TCR sequencing, of whom some 210 received two doses of AZD1222 and about 25 received two doses of the MenACWY control vaccine. Enrollment into the trials was organized by age into subgroups of 18-55, 56-69 and 70-plus years, and those subgroups contained about 150, 27 and 61 TCR-sequenced participants, respectively. What the authors observed across the whole study: Epitopes outside the regions mutated in the B.1.351 and B.1.1.7 variants were reportedly recognized by nearly half of the unique spike-specific TCRs. Because no day 14 peak-response samples were available, repertoires were characterized only after the peak T cell response. After two AZD1222 doses, spike-specific TCR breadth and depth were significantly higher than at day 0 and than in MenACWY recipients. The vaccine-associated CD4 TCRs covered the entire spike protein, and the dominant responses fell in regions 160-218 and 743-854. Only a handful of AZD1222 recipients were SARS-CoV-2 seropositive at baseline, limiting conclusions about previously exposed vaccinees. Most participants were white British and females outnumbered males, and the authors suggested that clonal diversity may have been underestimated. The 56-69-year group was small, and its depth increase did not reach significance, likely because of low power.

V is cut back by 2 bases and J by 6 bases, with 5 bases in the junction unmatched. From the germline V gene, CDR1 is MRHNA and CDR2 is SNTAGT. Its CDR3 holds 17 amino acids, cysteine through phenylalanine. The sequence is cut down to CDR3 DNA, 51 bases in frame from base 1. The time point label on this specimen signifies: baseline before first vaccination. Reading the label with the study, this specimen's treatment or condition is: meningococcal conjugate vaccine given as trial control. Vaccinee samples were obtained from the UK trials COV001 and COV002, which included a single-blind randomized controlled phase 2/3 trial of AZD1222 (ChAdOx1 nCoV-19) in healthy adults. Trial participant PBMC samples were collected at day 0 and day 28 after the second dose for TCRbeta chain sequencing. The CDR3 regions of human TCRbeta chains were analyzed by immunosequencing. The paper's data handling went like this. Repertoire TCRs were matched against a reference library of SARS-CoV-2-specific TCRs generated with the MIRA antigen-specificity platform. Breadth meant the fraction of unique TCRs that were SARS-CoV-2-associated, whereas depth meant the fraction of total T cells that were SARS-CoV-2-associated. Using the MIRA data, each spike-specific TCR was mapped to the spike region that the TCR reacts to and placed in a CD4 or CD8 class. Log10-transformed breadth and depth values were compared by one-way ANOVA with Sidak's multiple comparisons tests. TCRdb mirrors the immuneACCESS table, restricted to in-frame sequences. Some clones are absent from its copies; in checked studies, under half trace to an unresolved V gene, and the reason for the others is unknown. From that table come the V and J calls and clone size; the DNA was used to work out D and trimming. This sample comprises 150,000 to 170,000 clones, roughly nine tenths of them detected only once. The ten largest clones capture 5% to 6% of the sample.

In its sample, this clone was seen a few times. Its antigen is unknown. Base qualities are not provided; no much larger clone lies one nucleotide away. The sequencing here drew on peripheral blood, taken on day 0 of MenACWY control vaccination. Recombination joined TRBV6-4 with TRBJ2-6; TRBD1 agrees with 12 junctional bases. The source is an adult in good health. CDR3 reads: CASSDQGQGAVANVLTF. The DNA sequence reads TGTGCCAGCAGTGACCAGGGACAGGGGGCAGTGGCCAACGTCCTGACTTTC.